The rows below give T cell receptor beta chains drawn from one sample of a study of regulatory dendritic cells for organ transplantation. Method: immunoSEQ multiplex PCR; TCRdb's copy keeps in-frame clones and lacks some. Of 30,000 to 45,000 clones in the sample, about 90% were seen once. Sequenced sample: naive CD8+ T cells from blood. Source of these receptors: a human donor in good health. The CDR3 runs from the conserved cysteine through the conserved F or W. D genes are given only for firm matches. Only some rows state a clone size, as once, few, many or a class for expanded clones.

V,J,size,D,DNA,CDR3
TRBV30,TRBJ2-2,-,-,TGTGCCTGGAGTCGCCTAGGAGCGCCCGGGGAGCTGTTTTTT,CAWSRLGAPGELFF
TRBV27,TRBJ2-7,-,-,TGTGCCAGCAGTCCACTCCTCGAAGGCCACGAGCAGTACTTC,CASSPLLEGHEQYF
TRBV6-5,TRBJ1-4,-,-,TGTGCCAGCAGTCCGGGTTCAACTAATGAAAAACTGTTTTTT,CASSPGSTNEKLFF
TRBV7-8,TRBJ1-6,few,TRBD1,TGTGCCAGCAGCCATAACCAGGGGGCAGATTCACCCCTCCACTTT,CASSHNQGADSPLHF
TRBV27,TRBJ1-1,-,-,TGTGCCAGCAGTTTAGCACCAGGGAGCACTGAAGCTTTCTTT,CASSLAPGSTEAFF
TRBV5-4,TRBJ2-5,-,-,TGTGCCAGCAGCTTGAGTAGGGACGAGACCCAGTACTTC,CASSLSRDETQYF
TRBV9,TRBJ2-5,-,-,TGTGCCAGCAGCCCCCCATGGCAGCCCCAAGAGACCCAGTACTTC,CASSPPWQPQETQYF
TRBV28,TRBJ2-7,-,-,TGTGCCAGCAGTCCCCATGGGGATGCCTACGAGCAGTACTTC,CASSPHGDAYEQYF
TRBV28,TRBJ2-7,-,-,TGTGCCAGCAGTTTGGCAGGGTTATCCTACGAGCAGTACTTC,CASSLAGLSYEQYF
TRBV30,TRBJ1-2,-,-,TGTGCCTGGGAGGGGGACACGCCCGGCTACACCTTC,CAWEGDTPGYTF
TRBV11-2,TRBJ2-5,-,-,TGTGCCAGCAGCTTAGATCGTCGACAGATCCAAGAGACCCAGTACTTC,CASSLDRRQIQETQYF
TRBV9,TRBJ1-2,once,TRBD1,TGTGCCAGCAGCCTACGGGACAGCTATGGCTACACCTTC,CASSLRDSYGYTF
TRBV9,TRBJ2-1,-,-,TGTGCCAGCAGCGTAGGTGGGTACGATGAGCAGTTCTTC,CASSVGGYDEQFF
TRBV5-8,TRBJ2-2,-,-,TGTGCCAGCAGCTTGCCAGGGTTTGAGCTGTTTTTT,CASSLPGFELFF
TRBV11-3,TRBJ1-1,once,-,TGTGCCAGCAGCCCCCGTCGAGATAGCACTGAAGCTTTCTTT,CASSPRRDSTEAFF
TRBV10-3,TRBJ2-3,once,TRBD2,TGTGCCATCAGTGAGGATGCCGGGACTAGCGGCGCAGATACGCAGTATTTT,CAISEDAGTSGADTQYF
TRBV7-9,TRBJ1-1,-,-,TGTGCCAGCAGCTCAGGCGGCACTGAAGCTTTCTTT,CASSSGGTEAFF
TRBV7-9,TRBJ2-1,-,-,TGTGCCAGCAGCCCCCCACGGGGGAGCTCCTACAATGAGCAGTTCTTC,CASSPPRGSSYNEQFF
TRBV27,TRBJ1-2,-,-,TGTGCCAGCAGTTTAGGCAGGGGTCCGGGAAACTATGGCTACACCTTC,CASSLGRGPGNYGYTF
TRBV6-1,TRBJ2-3,-,-,TGTGCCAGCAGCCCCCTCCTCACAGATACGCAGTATTTT,CASSPLLTDTQYF
TRBV6-5,TRBJ2-1,-,-,TGTGCCAGCAGTTACTCGAGTAGTGGGGATGAGCAGTTCTTC,CASSYSSSGDEQFF
TRBV4-3,TRBJ2-3,-,-,TGCGCCAGCAGCCAAGATCTTAGGTATAGTTACACAGATACGCAGTATTTT,CASSQDLRYSYTDTQYF
TRBV4-3,TRBJ1-2,-,-,TGCGCCAGCAGCCAAGATTTAGAGTATGGCTACACCTTC,CASSQDLEYGYTF
TRBV15,TRBJ1-5,-,-,TGTGCCACCAGCAGAGAGAGGAATCATCAGCCCCAGCATTTT,CATSRERNHQPQHF
TRBV5-4,TRBJ2-7,-,-,TGTGCCAGCAGCTCGAGCTCCTACGAGCAGTACTTC,CASSSSSYEQYF
TRBV5-4,TRBJ2-7,-,-,TGCGCCAGCAGCCAAGATATCGATTTCTCCTACGAGCAGTACTTC,CASSQDIDFSYEQYF
TRBV9,TRBJ1-1,once,TRBD1,TGTGCCAGCAGCGGACCCTCAGGGGGCACTGAAGCTTTCTTT,CASSGPSGGTEAFF
TRBV7-3,TRBJ2-1,-,TRBD2,TGTGCCAGCAGCCCGGGACTAGCGAGCTACAATGAGCAGTTCTTC,CASSPGLASYNEQFF
TRBV2,TRBJ2-5,-,-,TGTGCCAGCGATACATATCGGGCAGGCAGCTACCAAGAGACCCAGTACTTC,CASDTYRAGSYQETQYF
TRBV4-1,TRBJ1-4,-,TRBD1,TGCGCCAGCAGCCAATACAGGGGGCAAGAAGAAAAACTGTTTTTT,CASSQYRGQEEKLFF
TRBV4-2,TRBJ1-1,-,-,TGTGCCAGCAGCCAAGGGGGAGGACGGGGGGACACTGAAGCTTTCTTT,CASSQGGGRGDTEAFF
TRBV7-9,TRBJ2-7,-,-,TGTGCCAGCAGCTTAGAGTCTTCCGAGCAGTACTTC,CASSLESSEQYF
TRBV7-8,TRBJ2-1,once,TRBD2,TGTGCCAGCAGCGCGCGGGAGGGGGATTACAATGAGCAGTTCTTC,CASSAREGDYNEQFF
TRBV7-8,TRBJ1-2,-,-,TGTGCCAGCAGCTTAGCGCTGGATAACTATGGCTACACCTTC,CASSLALDNYGYTF
TRBV7-9,TRBJ1-5,few,TRBD1,TGTGCCAGCAGCGGGCCCGGGACAGGGGAGAGGGTCAATCAGCCCCAGCATTTT,CASSGPGTGERVNQPQHF